This T cell receptor (beta chain) stems from a study of OX40 agonist ivuxolimab in advanced cancers. Across the whole study: Patients received ivuxolimab, an intravenous treatment, every 2 weeks at 0.01 to 10 mg/kg. Head and neck, renal cell, melanoma or hepatocellular carcinoma were the cancers that dose-escalation patients had.

CDR1 SNHLY and CDR2 FYNNEI come from the germline V gene. The CDR3 spans 14 residues. Trimming shortened V by 10 bases and J by 3 bases, and 16 bases separated the two germline ends. Libraries were prepared by immunoSEQ multiplex PCR; TCRdb keeps only in-frame clonotypes and omits some of them. Among 55,000 or so clones listed, 80% to 90% were seen once. This chain connects TRBV2 to TRBJ1-5; D is possibly TRBD1 (6 bases). The clonotype was recovered from an adult with an advanced solid tumor such as melanoma, head and neck, liver or kidney cancer. The sequenced sample was CD4+ or CD8+ T cells sorted from blood, obtained in a trial of the OX40 agonist ivuxolimab. The CDR3 loop is CATGVDRSNQPQHF. The CDR3 nucleotides are TGTGCCACCGGGGTTGACAGGTCCAATCAGCCCCAGCATTTT.